The 17 T cell receptor beta chains below come from one sample, sequenced in a study of T-cell reconstitution after alpha-beta-depleted transplantation in children. It was with unique molecular identifiers that the TCRbeta library was prepared. TCRdb fed the PCR reads into MiXCR, producing one record per CDR3 protein. The table lists 120,000 or so distinct CDR3 sequences, around a tenth of them singletons, with about 7.3% in the top ten. The sample consisted of PBMCs from the stem cell graft donor, taken from the stem cell graft. These receptors were obtained from a human donor who donated a stem cell graft to a child with acute lymphoblastic leukemia.

The table lists this clonotype with many counts. The V and J genes are TRBV6-2 or TRBV6-3 and TRBJ1-2; maybe TRBD1 (5 bases). CDR1 is MNHEY and CDR2 is SVGEGT in the germline V gene. The CDR3 covers 15 residues. Trimming took off 0 bases at V and 2 bases at J, with 10 bases between the two ends. CDR3 loop: CASSYSNRDNYGYTF. CDR3 nucleotides: TGTGCCAGCAGTTACTCGAACCGGGACAACTATGGCTACACCTTC.

This clonotype occurred many times. This chain connects TRBV20-1 to TRBJ2-5; 12 nucleotides align to TRBD2. Unmatched junction bases numbered 5, after V lost 5 bases and J lost 4 bases. Germline V gives CDR1 DFQATT, CDR2 SNEGSKA (reference sequence). The CDR3 is made up of 14 amino acids. CDR3 DNA: TGCAGTGCTCTACTAGCGGGGGGCCGAGAGACCCAGTACTTC. Translated: CSALLAGGRETQYF.

This clonotype was picked up a small number of times. The gene calls are TRBV6-4 and TRBJ2-1, with D maybe TRBD1 (5 bases). Germline loops: CDR1 MRHNA, CDR2 SNTAGT. Trimming removed 2 bases from V and 6 bases from J, with 14 bases in between. The CDR3 spans 15 residues. For the CDR3, the DNA is TGTGCCAGCAGTGACGACAGCAACTTCCCCAATGAGCAGTTCTTC. Its translation: CASSDDSNFPNEQFF.

This clonotype has at least ten counts. The gene calls are TRBV10-3 and TRBJ1-4; the D gene is possibly TRBD1 (6 bases). V lost 6 bases and J lost 4, with 12 bases in between. Germline-derived CDR1 and CDR2 are ENHRY and SYGVKD. The CDR3 is 14 amino acids. In DNA form, the CDR3 reads TGTGCCATCAGCCCAGGGGTTCGTAATGAAAAACTGTTTTTT. It is translated as CAISPGVRNEKLFF.

This clonotype was observed a few times. The V and J genes are TRBV9 and TRBJ1-1; D uncertain. V lost 0 bases and J lost 0, with 3 bases in between. The CDR3 is made up of 13 amino acids. Looked up from germline, CDR1 is SGDLS and CDR2 is YYNGEE. The CDR3 region has the DNA TGTGCCAGCAGCGTAGTAGTGAACACTGAAGCTTTCTTT. Amino acid sequence: CASSVVVNTEAFF.

At least ten counts were recorded for this clonotype. The chain joins TRBV7-9 to TRBJ1-2, with a tentative D call TRBD1 (6 bases). This CDR3 region has 13 residues. Trimming stripped 2 bases from V and 4 bases from J, with 8 bases between. Germline values: CDR1 SEHNR, CDR2 FQNEAQ (reference sequence). The CDR3 nucleotides are TGTGCCAGCAGCTTAACAGGGTCCTATGGCTACACCTTC. Translating gives CASSLTGSYGYTF.

There are many counts of this clonotype. The gene calls are TRBV20-1 and TRBJ1-2; a weak D match, TRBD1 (5 bases). Trimming removed 0 bases from V and 4 bases from J, with 18 bases in between. In germline, CDR1 is DFQATT, CDR2 SNEGSKA (reference sequence). This CDR3 is 16 amino acids long. CDR3 loop: CSARDQSGGPLYGYTF. The CDR3 DNA reads TGCAGTGCTAGAGATCAAAGCGGGGGACCCCTCTATGGCTACACCTTC.

This clonotype occurred many times. The chain carries TRBV5-1 and TRBJ2-3; D not resolved. The germline V and J ends were trimmed by 0 bases and 6 bases, with 17 bases remaining between them. The CDR3 loop spans 16 amino acids. Germline CDR1 is SGHRS and CDR2 is YFSETQ. CDR3 loop: CASSLVSGPTRDTQYF. In nucleotides, the CDR3 is TGCGCCAGCAGCTTGGTCTCCGGGCCAACGAGGGATACGCAGTATTTT. The complete variable domain, with remaining parts taken from reference TRBV5-1 and TRBJ2-3, reads KAGVTQTPRYLIKTRGQQVTLSCSPISGHRSVSWYQQTPGQGLQFLFEYFSETQRNKGNFPGRFSGRQFSNSRSEMNVSTLELGDSALYLCASSLVSGPTRDTQYFGPGTRLTVL.

This sequence joins TRBV5-4 and TRBJ1-2, with D possibly being TRBD1 (5 bases). The CDR3 runs to 15 residues. Germline V lookup: CDR1 SGHNT, CDR2 YYREEE (reference sequence). V was pared by 4 bases and J by 0 bases, with 13 bases between. CDR3 sequence reads: CASSSRDGTNYGYTF. CDR3 sequence (DNA): TGTGCCAGCAGCAGCCGGGACGGGACTAACTATGGCTACACCTTC.

In this sample, this clonotype turned up many times. The V and J genes are TRBV5-1 and TRBJ2-1; 11 positions match TRBD2. Germline loops: CDR1 SGHRS, CDR2 YFSETQ. The CDR3 spans 18 residues. After removal of 0 bases from V and 5 bases from J, the junction contained 10 bases not matched to a gene. The CDR3 loop is CASSLVGLGLAVNNEQFF. CDR3 in DNA: TGCGCCAGCAGCTTGGTGGGGTTGGGACTAGCGGTAAACAATGAGCAGTTCTTC.

This clonotype was seen at least ten times. V usage is TRBV27 and J usage is TRBJ2-5, with a tentative D call TRBD1 (5 bases). This CDR3 spans 13 amino acids. The germline V gene encodes CDR1 MNHEY and CDR2 SMNVEV (reference sequence). Between the trimmed V and J ends, which lost 3 bases and 7 bases, there was a span of 12 bases. CDR3 loop: CASSFGAGATQYF. In DNA form, the CDR3 reads TGTGCCAGCAGTTTTGGGGCCGGCGCGACCCAGTACTTC.

This clonotype was counted many times. This chain uses TRBV12-3 or TRBV12-4 with TRBJ1-5; possible D gene TRBD1, 6 bases. The CDR3 consists of 14 residues. V gave up 1 base and J gave up 9 bases, with 13 bases separating them. Written as DNA, the CDR3 is TGTGCCAGCAGTTTAGGACAGGCCACAGGGCCCCAGCATTTT. Translation: CASSLGQATGPQHF.

This clonotype occurred many times. V is TRBV5-1 and J is TRBJ1-6; TRBD1 agrees at 10 bases. The CDR3 contains 14 residues. The ends lost 4 bases at V and 9 bases at J; junction bases unmatched: 4. CDR1 and CDR2 (germline): SGHRS, YFSETQ. The CDR3 protein is CASSPDRGPSPLHF. DNA for the CDR3: TGCGCCAGCAGCCCAGACAGGGGGCCTTCACCCCTCCACTTT.

This clonotype was recorded many times. The chain carries TRBV3-1 and TRBJ2-1; 11 nucleotides line up with TRBD2. The V gene end was trimmed by 3 bases and the J gene end by 0 bases; junction bases not matched to a gene: 4. Germline loops: CDR1 LGHDT, CDR2 YNNKEL (reference sequence). CDR3 size: 17 residues. CDR3 nucleotides: TGTGCCAGCAGCCATCCTAGCGGGGGGATCTCCTACAATGAGCAGTTCTTC. It translates to CASSHPSGGISYNEQFF.

This clonotype appeared many times. V and J are TRBV5-1 and TRBJ2-7; a possible D gene is TRBD1 (5 bases). Germline V CDR1 and CDR2: SGHRS, YFSETQ. There are 17 residues in the CDR3. V gave up 4 bases and J gave up 0 bases, with 20 bases separating them. The CDR3 nucleotides are TGCGCCAGCAGCACCCGACAGAGACCACGATTCTCCTACGAGCAGTACTTC. Translating gives CASSTRQRPRFSYEQYF.

This clonotype showed up many times. The chain carries TRBV5-1 and TRBJ2-7; D not certain. The CDR3 extends over 11 amino acids. CDR1 is SGHRS and CDR2 is YFSETQ in the germline V gene. V lost 2 bases and J 3 bases, leaving 3 bases between the germline ends. DNA for the CDR3: TGCGCCAGCAGCTTCAACTACGAGCAGTACTTC. Protein: CASSFNYEQYF.

This clonotype was recorded many times. The genes are TRBV7-9 and TRBJ1-2; 10 bases are a match to TRBD1. V lost 5 bases, J lost 7 bases, and 10 bases stayed unmatched. The germline V gene has CDR1 SEHNR and CDR2 FQNEAQ (reference sequence). This CDR3 is 15 amino acids long. CDR3 coding DNA: TGTGCCAGCAGCCCGTCTCCCGGGACAGGGGCTGGCTACACCTTC. It specifies CASSPSPGTGAGYTF.